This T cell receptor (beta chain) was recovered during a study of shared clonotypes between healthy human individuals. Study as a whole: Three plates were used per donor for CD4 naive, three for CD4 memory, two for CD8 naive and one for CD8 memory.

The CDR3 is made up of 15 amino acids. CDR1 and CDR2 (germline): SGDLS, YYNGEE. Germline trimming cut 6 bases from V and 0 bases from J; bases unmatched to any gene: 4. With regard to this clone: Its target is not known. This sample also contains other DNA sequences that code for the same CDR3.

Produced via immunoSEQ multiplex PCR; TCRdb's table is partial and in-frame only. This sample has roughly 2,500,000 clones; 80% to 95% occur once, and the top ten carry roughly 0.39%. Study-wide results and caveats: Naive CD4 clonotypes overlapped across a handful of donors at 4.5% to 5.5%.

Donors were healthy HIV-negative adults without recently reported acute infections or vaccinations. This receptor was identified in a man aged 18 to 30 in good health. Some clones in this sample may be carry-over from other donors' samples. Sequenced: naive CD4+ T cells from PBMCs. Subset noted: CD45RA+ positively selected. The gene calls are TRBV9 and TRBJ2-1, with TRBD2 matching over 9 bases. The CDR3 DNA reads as TGTGCCAGCACTGTTAGCGGGAGCTCCTACAATGAGCAGTTCTTC. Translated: CASTVSGSSYNEQFF. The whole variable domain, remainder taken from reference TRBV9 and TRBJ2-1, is DSGVTQTPKHLITATGQRVTLRCSPRSGDLSVYWYQQSLDQGLQFLIQYYNGEERAKGNILERFSAQQFPDLHSELNLSSLELGDSALYFCASTVSGSSYNEQFFGPGTRLTVL.